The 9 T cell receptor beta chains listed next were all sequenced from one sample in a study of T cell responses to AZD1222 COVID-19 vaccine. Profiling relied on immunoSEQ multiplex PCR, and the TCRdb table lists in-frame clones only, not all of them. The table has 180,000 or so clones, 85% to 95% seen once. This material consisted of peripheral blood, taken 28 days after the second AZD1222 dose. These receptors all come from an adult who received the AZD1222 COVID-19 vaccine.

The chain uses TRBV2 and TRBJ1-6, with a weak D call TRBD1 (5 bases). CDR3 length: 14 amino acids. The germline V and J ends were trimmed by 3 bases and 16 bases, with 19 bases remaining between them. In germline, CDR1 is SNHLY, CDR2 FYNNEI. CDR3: CASSDRGFRRGLHF. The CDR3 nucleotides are TGTGCCAGCAGTGACCGGGGGTTCAGAAGGGGACTCCACTTT.

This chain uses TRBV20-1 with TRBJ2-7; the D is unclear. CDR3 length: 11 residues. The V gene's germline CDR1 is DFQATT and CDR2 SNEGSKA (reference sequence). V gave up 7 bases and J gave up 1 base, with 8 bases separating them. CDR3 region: CSVCVSYEQYF. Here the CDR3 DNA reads TGCAGTGTTTGCGTGTCCTACGAGCAGTACTTC.

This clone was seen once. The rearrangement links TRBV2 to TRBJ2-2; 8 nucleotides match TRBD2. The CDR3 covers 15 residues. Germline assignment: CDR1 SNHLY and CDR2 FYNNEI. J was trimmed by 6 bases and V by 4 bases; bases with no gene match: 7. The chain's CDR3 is CASSGAGGGAGELFF. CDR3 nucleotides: TGTGCCAGCAGTGGGGCGGGAGGAGGCGCCGGGGAGCTGTTTTTT.

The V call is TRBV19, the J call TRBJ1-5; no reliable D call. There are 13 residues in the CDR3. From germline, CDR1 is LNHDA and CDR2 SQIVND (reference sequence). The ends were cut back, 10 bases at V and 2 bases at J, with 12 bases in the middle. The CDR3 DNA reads TGTGCCACCGCCGCCGAGGGCAATCAGCCCCAGCATTTT. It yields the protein CATAAEGNQPQHF.

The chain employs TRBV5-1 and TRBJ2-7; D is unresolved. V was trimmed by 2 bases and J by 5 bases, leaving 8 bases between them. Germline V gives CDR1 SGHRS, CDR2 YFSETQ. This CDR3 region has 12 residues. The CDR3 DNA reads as TGCGCCAGCAGCTTCAACGCCCACGAGCAGTACTTC. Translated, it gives CASSFNAHEQYF.

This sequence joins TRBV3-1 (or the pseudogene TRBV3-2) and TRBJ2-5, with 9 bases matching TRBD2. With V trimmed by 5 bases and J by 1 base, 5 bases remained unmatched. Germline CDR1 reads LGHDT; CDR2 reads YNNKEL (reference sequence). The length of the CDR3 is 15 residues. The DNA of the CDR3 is TGTGCCAGCAGCGTCCTTAGCGGGGGCCAAGAGACCCAGTACTTC. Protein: CASSVLSGGQETQYF.

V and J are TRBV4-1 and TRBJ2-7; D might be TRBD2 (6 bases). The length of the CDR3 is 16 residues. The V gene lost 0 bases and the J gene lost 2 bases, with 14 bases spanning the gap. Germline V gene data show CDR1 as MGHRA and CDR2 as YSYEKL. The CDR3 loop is CASSQDWGDRTYEQYF. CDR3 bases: TGCGCCAGCAGCCAAGATTGGGGGGACCGGACCTACGAGCAGTACTTC.

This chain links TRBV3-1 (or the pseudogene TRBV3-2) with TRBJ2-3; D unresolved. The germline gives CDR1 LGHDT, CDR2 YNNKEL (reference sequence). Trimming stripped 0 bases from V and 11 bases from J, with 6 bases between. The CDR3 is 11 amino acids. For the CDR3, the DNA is TGTGCCAGCAGCCAAGAAATGGGGCAGTATTTT. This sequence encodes CASSQEMGQYF.

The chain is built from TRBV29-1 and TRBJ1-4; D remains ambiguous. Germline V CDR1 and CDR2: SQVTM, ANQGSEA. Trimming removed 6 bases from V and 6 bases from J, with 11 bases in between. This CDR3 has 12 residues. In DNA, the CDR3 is TGCAGCGTAGGATCTGAAGATGAAAAACTGTTTTTT. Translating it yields CSVGSEDEKLFF. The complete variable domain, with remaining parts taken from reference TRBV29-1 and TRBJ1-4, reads SAVISQKPSRDICQRGTSLTIQCQVDSQVTMMFWYRQQPGQSLTLIATANQGSEATYESGFVIDKFPISRPNLTFSTLTVSNMSPEDSSIYLCSVGSEDEKLFFGSGTQLSVL.